This TCR beta chain was recovered during a study of cytomegalovirus exposure and HLA in healthy donors. The overall study: A subsequent analysis stated that the 120 or so validation repertoires were run on the same platform as the 650 to 850 first-cohort repertoires.

Using immunoSEQ multiplex PCR, the repertoire was profiled, and TCRdb retains in-frame clones only, with some absent. This sample has roughly 180,000 clones, with more than 75% found just once. On this clone itself: What it binds is unknown.

Trimming removed 1 base from V and 6 bases from J, with 16 bases in between. This CDR3 spans 15 amino acids. Looked up from germline, CDR1 is SGHVS and CDR2 is FNYEAQ. Study results and caveats: In the 130 or so validation repertoires, a later analysis found that first-cohort TCR clusters tended to co-occur.

The chain couples TRBV7-6 to TRBJ2-7; tentatively, D is TRBD1 (5 bases). Input material: PBMCs. This clonotype was obtained from a man aged 25-40 years in good health and CMV-seropositive. The CDR3 DNA reads as TGTGCCAGCAGCTTAGTGGGTCCAGGGTTCGGCGAGCAGTACTTC. Residues: CASSLVGPGFGEQYF.